This entry features one T cell receptor (beta chain) sequence. Trimming pared 6 bases from V and 1 base from J, leaving 12 bases between. The CDR3 length is 15 residues. Looked up from germline, CDR1 is SNHLY and CDR2 is FYNNEI. This entry comes from a study of blood T cell repertoires in COVID-19. As for the study in general: Sites across the United States, Italy and Spain contributed samples from acute and convalescent COVID-19.

Seattle's cohort entered during active infection and was followed longitudinally. Original processing notes: The assay estimated nucleated cells by amplifying reference gene primers. Assay used: immunoSEQ multiplex PCR; TCRdb lists only in-frame clones, some missing. V and J calls and clone size come straight from that table; D and trimming were deduced from the DNA. Here the sample spans a few hundred thousand clones, almost 85% being singletons. The J gene is TRBJ2-2, the V gene TRBV2; no clear D. The TCR was taken from a woman in her 70s with COVID-19, enrolled during active disease. The sample comprised peripheral blood. As DNA, the CDR3 is TGTGCCAGCAGGCCGAGTACAGTGAACACCGGGGAGCTGTTTTTT. It codes for CASRPSTVNTGELFF.